This T cell receptor (beta chain) emerged from a study of molecular identifiers for immune sequencing clone quantification. The CDR3 loop spans 15 amino acids. Germline CDR1 is SGHTA and CDR2 is FQGTGA. It was from around 20,000 to 1,000,000 sorted cells, with 10%, 30% or 50% RNA, that naive CD8 libraries came. CD8+CD4-CCR7+CD45RA+ cells were sorted as naive CD8 T cells. TCRdb ran MiXCR on the PCR reads and lists one entry per CDR3 protein. This table holds about 640,000 distinct CDR3 sequences, about 20% found once. General study points: Investigators reportedly could detect spiked Jurkat TCR RNA from one cell among approximately 930,000 naive cells. For effector cells, clones above 20 RNA copies held over 99% of molecules; for naive cells, under 1%.

Concerning this clonotype: Its antigen is not known. A much larger clone is a single base away; this may be a read error.

This clonotype was sampled from a human donor in good health. Some libraries in this study had Jurkat cell RNA spiked in. Sequenced material: naive CD8+ T cells from blood, with Jurkat cell RNA spiked in. Subset specified: FACS-sorted CD8+CD4-CCR7+CD45RA+ naive T cells. V and J are TRBV7-3 and TRBJ2-7, with 9 bases matching TRBD1. CDR3 DNA: TGTGCCAGCAGCCGAGGACAGGGGACGATCGACGAGCAGTGCTTC. Amino acids: CASSRGQGTIDEQCF.